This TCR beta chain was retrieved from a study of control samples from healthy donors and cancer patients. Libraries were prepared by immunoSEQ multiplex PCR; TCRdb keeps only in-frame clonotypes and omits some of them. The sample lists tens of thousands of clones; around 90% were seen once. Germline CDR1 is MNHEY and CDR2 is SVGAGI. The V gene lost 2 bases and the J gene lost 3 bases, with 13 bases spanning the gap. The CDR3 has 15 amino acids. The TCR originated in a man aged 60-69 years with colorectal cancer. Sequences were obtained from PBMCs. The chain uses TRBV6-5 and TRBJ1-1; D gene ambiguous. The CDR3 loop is CASSYSRASDTEAFF. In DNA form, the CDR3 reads TGTGCCAGCAGTTACAGTCGGGCGTCGGACACTGAAGCTTTCTTT.